This TCR beta chain was sequenced in a study of T cell responses to AZD1222 COVID-19 vaccine. Study observations and caveats: In a largely white British group with more females than males, clonal diversity was possibly underestimated. It was only after the peak T cell response that any repertoires were sampled. At 160-218 and 743-854, vaccine-associated CD4 TCRs were dominant, and they spanned spike.

Comments on this clone: Its antigen is currently unknown.

CDR3 length: 16 residues. The germline V gene encodes CDR1 MNHNS and CDR2 SASEGT. With V trimmed by 1 base and J by 7 bases, 7 bases remained unmatched. TCRdb's copy holds only in-frame clones and misses some; the assay was immunoSEQ multiplex PCR. The table has more than 11,000 clones, 70% to 85% seen once. Timing groups of about 4 and about 12 weeks for second doses were pooled. The origin of this receptor is an adult who received the AZD1222 COVID-19 vaccine. The sample consisted of peripheral blood, taken 28 days after the second AZD1222 dose. This chain joins TRBV6-1 and TRBJ1-6, with 7 nucleotides matching TRBD1. The CDR3 DNA reads as TGTGCCAGCAGTGAAGAGAGGGACAGTATGAATTCACCCCTCCACTTT. Amino acid sequence: CASSEERDSMNSPLHF.